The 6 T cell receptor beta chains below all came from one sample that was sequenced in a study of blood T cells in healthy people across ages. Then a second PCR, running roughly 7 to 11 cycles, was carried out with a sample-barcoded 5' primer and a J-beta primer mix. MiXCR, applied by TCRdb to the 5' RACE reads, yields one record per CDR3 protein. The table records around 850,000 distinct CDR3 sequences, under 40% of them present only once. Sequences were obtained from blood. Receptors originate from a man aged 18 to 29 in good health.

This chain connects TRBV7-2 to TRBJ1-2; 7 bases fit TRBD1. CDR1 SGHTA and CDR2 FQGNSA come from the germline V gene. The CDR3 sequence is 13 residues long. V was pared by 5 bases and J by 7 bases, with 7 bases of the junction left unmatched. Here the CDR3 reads CASSPDRESGYTF. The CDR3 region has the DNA TGTGCCAGCAGCCCCGACAGGGAGAGTGGCTACACCTTC.

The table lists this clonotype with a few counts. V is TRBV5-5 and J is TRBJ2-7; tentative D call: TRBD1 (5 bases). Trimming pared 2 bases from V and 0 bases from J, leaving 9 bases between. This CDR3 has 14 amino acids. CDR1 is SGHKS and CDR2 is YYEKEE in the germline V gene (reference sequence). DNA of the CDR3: TGTGCCAGCAGCTTCGACAGTTTCTCCTACGAGCAGTACTTC. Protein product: CASSFDSFSYEQYF.

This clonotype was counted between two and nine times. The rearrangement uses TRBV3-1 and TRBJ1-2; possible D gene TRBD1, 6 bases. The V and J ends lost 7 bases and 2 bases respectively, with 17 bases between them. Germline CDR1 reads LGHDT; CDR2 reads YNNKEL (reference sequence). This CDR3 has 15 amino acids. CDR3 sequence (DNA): TGTGCCAGCAACGTGGCAGGGGCCGGAAACTATGGCTACACCTTC. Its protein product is CASNVAGAGNYGYTF.

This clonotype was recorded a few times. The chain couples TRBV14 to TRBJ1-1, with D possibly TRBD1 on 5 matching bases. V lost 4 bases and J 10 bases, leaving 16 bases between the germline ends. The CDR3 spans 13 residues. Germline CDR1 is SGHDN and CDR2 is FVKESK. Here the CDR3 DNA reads TGTGCCAGCAGCCCGGGGTTTACTGGGGGAGCTTTCTTT. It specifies CASSPGFTGGAFF.

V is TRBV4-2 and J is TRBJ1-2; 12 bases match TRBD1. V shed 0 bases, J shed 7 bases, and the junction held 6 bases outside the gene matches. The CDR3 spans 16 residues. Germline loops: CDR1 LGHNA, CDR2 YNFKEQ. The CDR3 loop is CASSQDHGDRGLGYTF. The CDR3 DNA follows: TGTGCCAGCAGCCAAGATCATGGGGACAGGGGGCTTGGCTACACCTTC.

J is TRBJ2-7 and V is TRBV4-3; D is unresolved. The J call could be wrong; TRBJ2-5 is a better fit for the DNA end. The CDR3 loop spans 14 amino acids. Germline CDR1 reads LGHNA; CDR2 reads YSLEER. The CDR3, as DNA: TGCGCCAGCAGCCAAGATTTCCGTGGTGGGACCCAGTACTTC. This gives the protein CASSQDFRGGTQYF.